The 32 T cell receptor beta chains below were found in one sample sequenced in a study of blood T cell repertoires in COVID-19. Using immunoSEQ multiplex PCR, the repertoire was profiled, and TCRdb retains in-frame clones only, with some absent. The data show approximately 150,000 clones, with just over 90% seen just once and roughly 2% held by the top ten. Sample: peripheral blood. These receptors came from an older woman with COVID-19, enrolled during active disease.

The genes are TRBV19 and TRBJ1-1, with D uncertain. This CDR3 region has 16 residues. V was pared by 5 bases and J by 3 bases, with 19 bases between. Germline CDR1 reads LNHDA; CDR2 reads SQIVND (reference sequence). The CDR3 here is CASSVGGAHEYTEAFF. The CDR3 nucleotides are TGTGCCAGTAGTGTGGGAGGTGCCCATGAGTACACTGAAGCTTTCTTT.

The J gene is TRBJ1-2, the V gene TRBV6-6; D is unclear. Germline assignment: CDR1 MNHNY and CDR2 SVGAGI (reference sequence). V lost 0 bases and J lost 2, with 7 bases in between. The CDR3 loop spans 14 amino acids. The DNA of the CDR3 is TGTGCCAGCAGTTACTCGGAGGGAAACTATGGCTACACCTTC. Its translation is CASSYSEGNYGYTF.

This rearrangement joins TRBV9 to TRBJ1-4; D is possibly TRBD1 (6 bases). This CDR3 contains 15 residues. The germline V gene encodes CDR1 SGDLS and CDR2 YYNGEE. Trimming removed 3 bases from V and 3 bases from J, with 12 bases in between. Here the CDR3 reads CASSAQGAANEKLFF. The CDR3 DNA is TGTGCCAGCAGCGCACAGGGTGCTGCTAATGAAAAACTGTTTTTT.

The rearrangement uses TRBV4-3 and TRBJ1-1; TRBD1 might be the D (6 bases). Looked up from germline, CDR1 is LGHNA and CDR2 is YSLEER. The CDR3 covers 15 residues. The germline V and J ends were trimmed by 4 bases and 3 bases, with 15 bases remaining between them. The CDR3 sequence: CASSRADSRDTEAFF. DNA for the CDR3: TGCGCCAGCAGCCGGGCGGACAGTAGAGACACTGAAGCTTTCTTT.

This chain joins TRBV9 and TRBJ1-4; D gene unclear. Looked up from germline, CDR1 is SGDLS and CDR2 is YYNGEE. Trimming stripped 0 bases from V and 5 bases from J, with 11 bases between. The CDR3 totals 15 residues. CDR3 in DNA: TGTGCCAGCAGCGTAGCGAGCACAGTAAATGAAAAACTGTTTTTT. This encodes CASSVASTVNEKLFF.

The chain links TRBV7-2 to TRBJ1-6; TRBD1 matches 11 bases. Germline CDR1 and CDR2: SGHTA and FQGNSA. V was clipped by 1 base and J by 7 bases; unmatched bases: 6. This CDR3 spans 17 amino acids. CDR3 in amino acids: CASSLVRDRGSNSPLHF. As DNA, the CDR3 is TGTGCCAGCAGCTTAGTACGGGACAGGGGGTCGAATTCACCCCTCCACTTT.

This chain joins TRBV7-3 and TRBJ2-3; D ambiguous. V shed 5 bases and J shed 6 bases, with 12 bases lying between them. CDR1 is SGHTA and CDR2 is FQGTGA in the germline V gene. The CDR3 contains 13 residues. CDR3 DNA: TGTGCCAGCAGCGCCGACTGGCAGGATACGCAGTATTTT. Protein product: CASSADWQDTQYF.

V gene TRBV29-1 combines with J gene TRBJ2-5; 8 nucleotides align to TRBD2. Germline values: CDR1 SQVTM, CDR2 ANQGSEA. The CDR3 is 13 amino acids. V lost 7 bases and J lost 0; bases outside the gene matches: 4. The CDR3 sequence is CSAPGGNQETQYF. The CDR3 bases are TGCAGCGCGCCGGGAGGGAACCAAGAGACCCAGTACTTC.

This chain uses TRBV4-1 with TRBJ2-3; TRBD2 matches 7 bases. The CDR3 sequence is 17 residues long. Germline assignment: CDR1 MGHRA and CDR2 YSYEKL. Trimming at V came to 0 bases and at J to 3 bases, leaving 9 bases not matched to a gene. The CDR3 loop reads CASSQDSTRGVTDTQYF. The CDR3 nucleotides are TGCGCCAGCAGCCAAGACAGTACCCGGGGGGTGACAGATACGCAGTATTTT.

The V and J genes are TRBV27 and TRBJ1-1; 8 bases fit TRBD1. The CDR3 is made up of 13 amino acids. V dropped 6 bases and J dropped 4; count of bases not matched to a gene: 4. Germline V gives CDR1 MNHEY, CDR2 SMNVEV (reference sequence). The CDR3 sequence is CASRDRVITEAFF. The DNA for the CDR3 is TGTGCCAGCAGGGACAGGGTGATCACTGAAGCTTTCTTT.

The CDR3 sequence: CASSLIPRSSGNTIYF. CDR3 nucleotide sequence: TGTGCCAGCAGTTTGATCCCGCGTAGCTCTGGAAACACCATATATTTT. The chain recombines TRBV6-2 or TRBV6-3 with TRBJ1-3; D is uncertain. Germline V gene lookup returns CDR1 MNHEY and CDR2 SVGEGT. V was shortened by 4 bases and J by 0 bases, with 13 bases between the two germline ends. The CDR3 is made up of 16 amino acids.

The V and J genes are TRBV7-6 and TRBJ1-6; no definite D call. The ends were cut back, 0 bases at V and 7 bases at J, with 13 bases in the middle. The CDR3 is 16 amino acids. Looked up from germline, CDR1 is SGHVS and CDR2 is FNYEAQ. CDR3 DNA sequence: TGTGCCAGCAGCTTAGCCCGGGTACTAGGGAATTCACCCCTCCACTTT. Protein: CASSLARVLGNSPLHF.

The chain employs TRBV11-2 and TRBJ2-2, with 10 bases identical to TRBD1. The CDR3 has 15 residues. Germline assignment: CDR1 SGHAT and CDR2 FQNNGV. Trimming removed 5 bases from V and 5 bases from J; junction bases left unmatched: 5. CDR3 loop: CASSRRDRGTGELFF. DNA for the CDR3: TGTGCCAGCAGCCGCCGGGACAGGGGTACCGGGGAGCTGTTTTTT.

Worth noting for this clone: The DNA is left out, because the CDR3 cannot be placed on it with certainty; the CDR3 is given as TCRdb lists it. This chain joins TRBV14 and TRBJ1-2; TRBD1 is the table's D call and was not checked against the DNA. Germline CDR1 and CDR2: SGHDN and FVKESK. The CDR3 contains 14 residues when both ends are counted. The CDR3 sequence is CASSQVGTGAPHSF.

The genes are TRBV5-6 and TRBJ2-2, with D possibly being TRBD1 (6 bases). Trimming removed 2 bases from V and 5 bases from J, with 13 bases in between. The CDR3 has 15 amino acids. Looked up from germline, CDR1 is SGHDT and CDR2 is YYEEEE. DNA for the CDR3: TGTGCCAGCAGCTTAGGACAGACGCATACCGGGGAGCTGTTTTTT. It encodes CASSLGQTHTGELFF.

The gene calls are TRBV5-1 and TRBJ2-5; no clear D gene. The V and J ends lost 5 bases and 5 bases respectively, with 13 bases between them. CDR3 size: 13 residues. The germline V gene has CDR1 SGHRS and CDR2 YFSETQ. The CDR3: CASRRSSGETQYF. Here the CDR3 DNA reads TGCGCCAGCAGGAGGAGTTCCGGGGAGACCCAGTACTTC. The variable domain in full, completed from reference TRBV5-1 and TRBJ2-5, reads KAGVTQTPRYLIKTRGQQVTLSCSPISGHRSVSWYQQTPGQGLQFLFEYFSETQRNKGNFPGRFSGRQFSNSRSEMNVSTLELGDSALYLCASRRSSGETQYFGPGTRLLVL.

The J gene is TRBJ2-5, the V gene TRBV5-1; tentative D call: TRBD1 (6 bases). CDR1 is SGHRS, CDR2 YFSETQ, per germline. This CDR3 comprises 15 residues. Deletions cut 6 bases from V and 5 bases from J, with 20 bases between. Written as DNA, the CDR3 is TGCGCCAGCAAGGCCAATTCAGGGGATGTGGAGACCCAGTACTTC. This gives the protein CASKANSGDVETQYF.

The DNA of the CDR3 is TGTGCCAGCAGCCAACAAAGGACAGGGAACTACGAGCAGTACTTC. Its translation is CASSQQRTGNYEQYF. The chain has TRBV6-5 and TRBJ2-7; 8 positions agree with TRBD1. Trimming removed 6 bases from V and 3 bases from J; junction bases left unmatched: 10. Germline loops: CDR1 MNHEY, CDR2 SVGAGI. CDR3 length: 15 residues.

The V call is TRBV2, the J call TRBJ2-7; D possibly corresponds to TRBD2 (6 bases). CDR3 length: 14 residues. The germline V gene has CDR1 SNHLY and CDR2 FYNNEI. V shed 4 bases and J shed 1 base, with 11 bases lying between them. The CDR3 DNA reads TGTGCCAGCAGTGGACCTAGCGAATCCTACGAGCAGTACTTC. This codes for CASSGPSESYEQYF.

This chain connects TRBV4-1 to TRBJ2-7; 9 bases match TRBD1. With V trimmed by 1 base and J by 1 base, 2 bases remained unmatched. The CDR3 contains 15 residues. Germline CDR1 MGHRA, CDR2 YSYEKL. The CDR3 DNA sequence: TGCGCCAGCAGCCAAGGAGGGACAGGGTCCTACGAGCAGTACTTC. Amino acids: CASSQGGTGSYEQYF.

This chain connects TRBV27 to TRBJ2-7, with 8 bases lining up with TRBD2. Germline assignment: CDR1 MNHEY and CDR2 SMNVEV (reference sequence). The length of the CDR3 is 15 residues. The V gene end was trimmed by 2 bases and the J gene end by 3 bases; junction bases not matched to a gene: 6. The CDR3 loop reads CASSLGAGGYYEQYF. In DNA, the CDR3 is TGTGCCAGCAGTTTAGGGGCGGGGGGTTACTACGAGCAGTACTTC.

The chain uses TRBV5-1 and TRBJ1-2; D unresolved. This CDR3 is 15 amino acids long. CDR1 SGHRS and CDR2 YFSETQ come from the germline V gene. Trimming took off 0 bases at V and 6 bases at J, with 15 bases between the two ends. The CDR3: CASSLAGDGFDGYTF. The CDR3 bases are TGCGCCAGCAGCTTGGCCGGGGATGGGTTCGATGGCTACACCTTC.

The chain combines TRBV9 with TRBJ1-1; weak D call: TRBD1 (5 bases). The V end was cut by 0 bases, the J end by 8 bases, with 8 bases between. CDR3 length: 12 residues. Germline V gene data show CDR1 as SGDLS and CDR2 as YYNGEE. CDR3 sequence: CASSVVRGEAFF. The CDR3 DNA follows: TGTGCCAGCAGCGTAGTTAGGGGAGAAGCTTTCTTT.

The rearrangement joins TRBV7-2 to TRBJ2-7; the match to TRBD2 covers 12 bases. With V trimmed by 1 base and J by 0 bases, 7 bases remained unmatched. Per the germline V gene, CDR1 is SGHTA and CDR2 is FQGNSA. This CDR3 spans 18 amino acids. The CDR3 region is CASSLGAGLAGSSYEQYF. The CDR3 DNA is TGTGCCAGCAGCTTAGGGGCCGGACTAGCGGGGAGCTCCTACGAGCAGTACTTC.

This chain joins TRBV7-9 and TRBJ1-6, with D possibly TRBD1 on 6 matching bases. This CDR3 spans 14 amino acids. Germline V gives CDR1 SEHNR, CDR2 FQNEAQ (reference sequence). Trimming stripped 8 bases from V and 9 bases from J, with 17 bases between. The CDR3 loop is CASRMDSGPSPLHF. The CDR3 nucleotides are TGTGCCAGCCGTATGGACAGCGGACCTTCACCCCTCCACTTT.

This clone was picked up a small number of times. The V call is TRBV19, the J call TRBJ1-1; D may be TRBD1 (6 bases). The CDR3 runs to 13 residues. The V end lost 4 bases, the J end lost 1 base, and 7 bases lay between the germline ends. CDR1 and CDR2 from the germline V gene are LNHDA and SQIVND (reference sequence). The CDR3 nucleotides read TGTGCCAGTAGTACACAGGGGAACACTGAAGCTTTCTTT. It is translated as CASSTQGNTEAFF.

The V and J genes are TRBV6-2 or TRBV6-3 and TRBJ1-5, with TRBD1 matching over 7 bases. The germline V gene has CDR1 MNHEY and CDR2 SVGEGT. V trimming: 1 base; J trimming: 2 bases; junction bases outside the gene matches: 11. The CDR3 totals 18 residues. The CDR3 protein is CASSYFTPSDRGNQPQHF. The DNA for the CDR3 is TGTGCCAGCAGTTACTTCACCCCTTCCGACAGGGGCAATCAGCCCCAGCATTTT.

The V and J genes are TRBV5-1 and TRBJ2-1; no definite D call. V was trimmed by 5 bases and J by 0 bases, leaving 9 bases between them. This CDR3 is 14 amino acids long. From germline, CDR1 is SGHRS and CDR2 YFSETQ. The CDR3 loop reads CASRPGVSYNEQFF. DNA for the CDR3: TGCGCCAGCAGGCCAGGTGTCTCCTACAATGAGCAGTTCTTC.

The chain carries TRBV5-1 and TRBJ1-6, with D possibly matching TRBD1 (6 bases). V lost 3 bases and J 5 bases, leaving 9 bases between the germline ends. The CDR3 covers 14 residues. Germline-derived CDR1 and CDR2 are SGHRS and YFSETQ. In nucleotides, the CDR3 is TGCGCCAGCAGCTCTGGACAGAATAATTCACCCCTCCACTTT. This sequence encodes CASSSGQNNSPLHF. The full variable domain, rest sourced from reference TRBV5-1 and TRBJ1-6, is KAGVTQTPRYLIKTRGQQVTLSCSPISGHRSVSWYQQTPGQGLQFLFEYFSETQRNKGNFPGRFSGRQFSNSRSEMNVSTLELGDSALYLCASSSGQNNSPLHFGNGTRLTVT.

The rearrangement uses TRBV19 and TRBJ1-4; the match to TRBD1 covers 7 bases. Germline V gene data show CDR1 as LNHDA and CDR2 as SQIVND (reference sequence). V gave up 2 bases and J gave up 8 bases; unmatched junction bases: 8. The CDR3 loop spans 15 amino acids. The CDR3 sequence: CASSITGDLVEKLFF. Written as DNA, the CDR3 is TGTGCCAGTAGTATAACAGGGGACCTTGTGGAAAAACTGTTTTTT.

This clone was seen a single time. This chain links TRBV30 with TRBJ1-5; TRBD1 is a possible D gene (6 bases). Germline assignment: CDR1 GTSNPN and CDR2 SVGIG (reference sequence). V lost 1 base and J 7 bases, leaving 11 bases between the germline ends. The CDR3 length is 13 residues. The chain's CDR3 is CAWSDQGTQPQHF. In nucleotides, the CDR3 is TGTGCCTGGAGTGACCAGGGGACCCAGCCCCAGCATTTT.

The chain combines TRBV27 with TRBJ1-4; a possible D gene is TRBD1 (6 bases). The CDR3 is 17 residues long. Germline CDR1 is MNHEY and CDR2 is SMNVEV (reference sequence). Trimming left V 2 bases short and J 0 bases short, with 13 bases between. This chain's CDR3 is CASSLTRTVTTNEKLFF. CDR3 coding DNA: TGTGCCAGCAGTTTAACCCGGACAGTAACAACTAATGAAAAACTGTTTTTT.